Sequencing of this T cell receptor beta chain was carried out in a study of cytomegalovirus exposure and HLA in healthy donors. Findings of the study overall: One variant, a missense change in DCLRE1C, was linked in a later analysis to TCR beta V- and J-gene trimming. Productive status was seen about 90% or about 30% of the time for most TCR beta V segments in an earlier analysis.

Points on this clone: Its antigen is unidentified.

The PCR ran on 60 Vbeta and 13 Jbeta primers. Original data processing: The count from a later analysis was 79 million or so unique TCR beta chains, roughly 11 million of them shared. Using immunoSEQ multiplex PCR, the repertoire was profiled, and TCRdb retains in-frame clones only, with some absent. That table is the source of V, J and clone size, and D and trimming were worked out from the DNA. The profile covers 150,000 to 250,000 clones, with 75% to 85% appearing a single time and over 5% taken by the ten largest. The source is a woman in her fifties or sixties in good health and CMV-seropositive. Material for sequencing was PBMCs.

CDR3 DNA sequence: TGTGCCAGCAGCTTAAGGGGGCTCGATACGCAGTATTTT. It encodes CASSLRGLDTQYF. The V gene is TRBV11-2, the J gene TRBJ2-3; 7 nucleotides line up with TRBD1. V was pared by 2 bases and J by 6 bases, with 2 bases of the junction left unmatched. The CDR3 sequence is 13 residues long. Germline CDR1 is SGHAT and CDR2 is FQNNGV.